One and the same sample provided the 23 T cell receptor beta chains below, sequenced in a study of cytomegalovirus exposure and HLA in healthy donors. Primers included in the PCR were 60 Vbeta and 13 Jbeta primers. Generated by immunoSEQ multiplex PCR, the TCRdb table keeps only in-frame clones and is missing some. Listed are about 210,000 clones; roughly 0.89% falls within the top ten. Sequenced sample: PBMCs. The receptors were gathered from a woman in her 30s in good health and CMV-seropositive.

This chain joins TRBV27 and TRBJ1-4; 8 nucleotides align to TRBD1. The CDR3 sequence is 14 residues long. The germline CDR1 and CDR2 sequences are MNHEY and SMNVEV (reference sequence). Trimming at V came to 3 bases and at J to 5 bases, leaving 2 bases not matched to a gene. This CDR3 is CASSLGQVNEKLFF. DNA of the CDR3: TGTGCCAGCAGTTTGGGACAGGTCAATGAAAAACTGTTTTTT. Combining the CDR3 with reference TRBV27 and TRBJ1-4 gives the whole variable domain EAQVTQNPRYLITVTGKKLTVTCSQNMNHEYMSWYRQDPGLGLRQIYYSMNVEVTDKGDVPEGYKVSRKEKRNFPLILESPSPNQTSLYFCASSLGQVNEKLFFGSGTQLSVL.

CDR3 loop: CASIQANTGELFF. The CDR3 coding sequence is TGTGCCAGCATACAGGCCAACACCGGGGAGCTGTTTTTT. The chain combines TRBV6-1 with TRBJ2-2; D possibly corresponds to TRBD1 (5 bases). Germline V gene lookup returns CDR1 MNHNS and CDR2 SASEGT. The CDR3 covers 13 residues. The germline V and J ends were trimmed by 7 bases and 2 bases, with 8 bases remaining between them.

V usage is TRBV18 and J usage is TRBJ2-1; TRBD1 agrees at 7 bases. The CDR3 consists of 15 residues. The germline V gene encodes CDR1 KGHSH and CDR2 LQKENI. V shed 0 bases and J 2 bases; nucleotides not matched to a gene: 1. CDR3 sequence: CASSPPQGTYNEQFF. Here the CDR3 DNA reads TGTGCCAGCTCACCACCACAGGGGACCTACAATGAGCAGTTCTTC.

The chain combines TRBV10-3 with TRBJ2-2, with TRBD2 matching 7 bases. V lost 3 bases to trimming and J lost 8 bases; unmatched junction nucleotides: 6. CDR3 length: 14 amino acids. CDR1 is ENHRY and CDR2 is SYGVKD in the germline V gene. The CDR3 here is CAISEGRDWGELFF. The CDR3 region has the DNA TGTGCCATCAGTGAAGGGAGGGATTGGGGGGAGCTGTTTTTT.

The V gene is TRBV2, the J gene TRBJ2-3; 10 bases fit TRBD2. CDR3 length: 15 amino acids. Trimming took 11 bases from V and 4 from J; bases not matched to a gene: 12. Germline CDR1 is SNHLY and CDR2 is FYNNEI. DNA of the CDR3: TGTGCCGGCACCATAGCGGGAGGTCAAGCAGATACGCAGTATTTT. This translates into CAGTIAGGQADTQYF.

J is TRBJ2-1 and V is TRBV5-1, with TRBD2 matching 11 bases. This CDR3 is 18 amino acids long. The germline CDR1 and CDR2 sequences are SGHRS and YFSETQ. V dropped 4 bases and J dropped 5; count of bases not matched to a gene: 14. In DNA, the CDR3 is TGCGCCAGCAGCCGAGAGGGGGTAGCGGGGGGGCTCAACAATGAGCAGTTCTTC. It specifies CASSREGVAGGLNNEQFF.

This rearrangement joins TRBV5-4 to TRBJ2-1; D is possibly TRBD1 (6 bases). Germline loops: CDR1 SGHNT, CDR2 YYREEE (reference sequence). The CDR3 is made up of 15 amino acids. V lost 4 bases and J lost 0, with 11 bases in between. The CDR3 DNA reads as TGTGCCAGCAGCGTGGACAGCAACTCCTACAATGAGCAGTTCTTC. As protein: CASSVDSNSYNEQFF.

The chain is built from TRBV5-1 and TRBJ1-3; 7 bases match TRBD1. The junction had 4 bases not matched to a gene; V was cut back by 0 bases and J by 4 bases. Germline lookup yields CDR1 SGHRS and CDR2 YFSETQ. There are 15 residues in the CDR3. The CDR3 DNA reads TGCGCCAGCAGCTTGGCCGGGACAGACGGAAACACCATATATTTT. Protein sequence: CASSLAGTDGNTIYF.

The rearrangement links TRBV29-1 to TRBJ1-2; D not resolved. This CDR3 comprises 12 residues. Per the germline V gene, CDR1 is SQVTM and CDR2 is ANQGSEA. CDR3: CVGAEDNYGYTF. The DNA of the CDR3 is TGCGTTGGAGCGGAGGATAACTATGGCTACACCTTC.

The CDR3 bases are TGTGCCAGCAGTGAATATACATCTCGGCGGGAAGCTTTCTTT. Its protein product is CASSEYTSRREAFF. The chain employs TRBV25-1 and TRBJ1-1; no clear D gene. CDR1 is MGHDK, CDR2 SYGVNS, per germline. V lost 0 bases to trimming and J lost 8 bases, with 13 bases between them. This CDR3 comprises 14 residues.

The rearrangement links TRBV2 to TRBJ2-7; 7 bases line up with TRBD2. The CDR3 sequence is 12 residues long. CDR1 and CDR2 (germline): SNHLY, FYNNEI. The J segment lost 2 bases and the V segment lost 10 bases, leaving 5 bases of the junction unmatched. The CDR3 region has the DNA TGTGCCACCGGGAGGACGGCCTACGAGCAGTACTTC. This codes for CATGRTAYEQYF.

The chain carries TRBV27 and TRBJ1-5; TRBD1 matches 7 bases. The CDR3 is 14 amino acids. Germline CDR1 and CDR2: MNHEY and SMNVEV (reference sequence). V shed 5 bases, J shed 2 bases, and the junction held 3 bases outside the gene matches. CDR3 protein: CASSPGTGNQPQHF. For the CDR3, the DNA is TGTGCCAGCAGTCCCGGGACAGGCAATCAGCCCCAGCATTTT.

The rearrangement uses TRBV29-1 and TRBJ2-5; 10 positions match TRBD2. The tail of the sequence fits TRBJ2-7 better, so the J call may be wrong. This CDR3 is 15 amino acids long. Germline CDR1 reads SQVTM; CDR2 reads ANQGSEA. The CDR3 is CSVELGGTSVAEQYF. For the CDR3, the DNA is TGCAGCGTTGAATTGGGCGGGACTAGCGTTGCCGAGCAGTACTTC.

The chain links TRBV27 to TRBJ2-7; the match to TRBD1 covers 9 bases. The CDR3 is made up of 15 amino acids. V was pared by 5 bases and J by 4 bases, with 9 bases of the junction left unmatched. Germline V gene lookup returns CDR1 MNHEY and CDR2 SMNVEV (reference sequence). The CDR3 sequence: CASSPQAGTGYEQYF. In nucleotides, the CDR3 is TGTGCCAGCAGTCCTCAGGCCGGGACAGGGTACGAGCAGTACTTC.

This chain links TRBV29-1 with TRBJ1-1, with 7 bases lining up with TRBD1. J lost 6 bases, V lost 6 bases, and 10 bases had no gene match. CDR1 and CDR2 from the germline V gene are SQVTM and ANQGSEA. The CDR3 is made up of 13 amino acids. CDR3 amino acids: CSVLRQGGSEAFF. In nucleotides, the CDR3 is TGCAGCGTCCTGCGACAGGGTGGATCTGAAGCTTTCTTT. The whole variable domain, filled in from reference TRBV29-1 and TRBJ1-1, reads SAVISQKPSRDICQRGTSLTIQCQVDSQVTMMFWYRQQPGQSLTLIATANQGSEATYESGFVIDKFPISRPNLTFSTLTVSNMSPEDSSIYLCSVLRQGGSEAFFGQGTRLTVV.

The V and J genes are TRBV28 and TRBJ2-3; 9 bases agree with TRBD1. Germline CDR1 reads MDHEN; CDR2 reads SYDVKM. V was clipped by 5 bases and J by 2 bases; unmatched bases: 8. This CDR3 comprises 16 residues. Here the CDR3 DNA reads TGTGCCAGCAGTCCCTCGGGACAGGGCAACACAGATACGCAGTATTTT. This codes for CASSPSGQGNTDTQYF.

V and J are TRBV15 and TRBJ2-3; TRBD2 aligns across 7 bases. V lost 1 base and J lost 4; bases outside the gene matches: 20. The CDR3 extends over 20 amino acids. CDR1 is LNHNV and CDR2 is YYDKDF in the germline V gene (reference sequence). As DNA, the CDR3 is TGTGCCACCAGCAGAGTGGGGGGGTCAGCGGGGCCCCAGTTGGCAGATACGCAGTATTTT. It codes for CATSRVGGSAGPQLADTQYF. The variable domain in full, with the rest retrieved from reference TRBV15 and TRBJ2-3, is DAMVIQNPRYQVTQFGKPVTLSCSQTLNHNVMYWYQQKSSQAPKLLFHYYDKDFNNEADTPDNFQSRRPNTSFCFLDIRSPGLGDTAMYLCATSRVGGSAGPQLADTQYFGPGTRLTVL.

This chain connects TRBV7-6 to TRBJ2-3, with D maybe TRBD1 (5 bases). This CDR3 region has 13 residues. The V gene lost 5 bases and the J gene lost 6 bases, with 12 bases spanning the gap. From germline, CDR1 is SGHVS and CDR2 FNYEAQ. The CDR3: CASSDRTLDTQYF. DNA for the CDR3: TGTGCCAGCAGCGATCGGACACTTGATACGCAGTATTTT.

The CDR3 region is CASRGGLSNYGYTF. Written as DNA, the CDR3 is TGTGCCAGTCGGGGGGGACTCTCTAACTATGGCTACACCTTC. This rearrangement joins TRBV27 to TRBJ1-2; tentatively, D is TRBD1 (5 bases). V was pared by 9 bases and J by 0 bases, with 14 bases between. Germline lookup yields CDR1 MNHEY and CDR2 SMNVEV (reference sequence). CDR3 length: 14 residues.

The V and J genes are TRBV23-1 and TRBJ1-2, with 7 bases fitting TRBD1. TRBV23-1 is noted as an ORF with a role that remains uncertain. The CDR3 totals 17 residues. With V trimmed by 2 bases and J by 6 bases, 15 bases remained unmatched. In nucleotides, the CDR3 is TGCGCCAGCAGTCAACCCAATTCGGGACAGCGAATGGATGGCTACACCTTC. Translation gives CASSQPNSGQRMDGYTF.

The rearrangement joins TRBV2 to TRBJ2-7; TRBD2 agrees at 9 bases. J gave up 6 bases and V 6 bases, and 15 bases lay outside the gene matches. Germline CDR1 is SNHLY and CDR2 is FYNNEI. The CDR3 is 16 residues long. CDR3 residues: CASRSPIGGRASEQYF. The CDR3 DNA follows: TGTGCCAGCAGGTCCCCTATAGGCGGGAGGGCCAGCGAGCAGTACTTC.

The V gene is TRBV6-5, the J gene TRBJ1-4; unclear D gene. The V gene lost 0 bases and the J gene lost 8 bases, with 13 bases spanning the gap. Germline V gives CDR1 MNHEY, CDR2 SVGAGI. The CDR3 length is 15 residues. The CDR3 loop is CASSYSIWATEKLFF. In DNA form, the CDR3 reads TGTGCCAGCAGTTACTCGATTTGGGCCACGGAAAAACTGTTTTTT.

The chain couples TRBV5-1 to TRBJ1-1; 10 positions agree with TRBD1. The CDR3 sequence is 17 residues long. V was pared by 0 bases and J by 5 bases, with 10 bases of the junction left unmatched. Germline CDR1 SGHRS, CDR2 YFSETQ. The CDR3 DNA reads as TGCGCCAGCAGCTTGGCCCCGGACAGGGGGTTGGGTACTGAAGCTTTCTTT. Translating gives CASSLAPDRGLGTEAFF.